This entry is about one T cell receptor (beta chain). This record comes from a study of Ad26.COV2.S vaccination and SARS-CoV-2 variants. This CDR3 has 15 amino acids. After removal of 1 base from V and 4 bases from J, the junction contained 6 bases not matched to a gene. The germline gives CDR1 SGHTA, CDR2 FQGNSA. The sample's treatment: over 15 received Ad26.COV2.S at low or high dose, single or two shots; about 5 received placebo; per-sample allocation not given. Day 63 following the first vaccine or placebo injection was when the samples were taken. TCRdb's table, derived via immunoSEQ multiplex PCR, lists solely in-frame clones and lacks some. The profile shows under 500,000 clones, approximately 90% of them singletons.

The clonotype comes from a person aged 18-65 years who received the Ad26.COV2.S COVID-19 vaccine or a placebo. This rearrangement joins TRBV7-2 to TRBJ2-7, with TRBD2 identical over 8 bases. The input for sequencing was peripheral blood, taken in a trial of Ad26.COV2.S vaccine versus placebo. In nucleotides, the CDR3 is TGTGCCAGCAGCTTAGACGGGGGGGCTAATTACGAGCAGTACTTC. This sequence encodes CASSLDGGANYEQYF.